This T cell receptor (beta chain) is drawn from a study of T cells in Graves' hyperthyroidism and ophthalmopathy. Study in general: Sampling of peripheral blood happened at initial diagnosis, prior to any treatment.

Diagnosis rested on symptoms, serum thyroxine and TRAb, thyroid ultrasound, and orbital computed tomography. Germline CDR1 SGHVS, CDR2 FQNEAQ. V dropped 7 bases and J dropped 6; count of bases not matched to a gene: 11. The CDR3 spans 15 residues. Researchers took RNA transcripts and amplified the TCR beta CDR3 regions from them. HTBI primers drove first-round RT-PCR of the TCR CDR3. MiXCR, run by TCRdb on the multiplex PCR reads, gives a single entry per CDR3 protein. This table has 600,000 to 800,000 distinct CDR3 sequences, approximately 40% appearing once. This clonotype was seen repeatedly, ten times or more. What it binds is unknown. The study, taken as a whole, reports: Ophthalmopathy was separated from stable hyperthyroidism by a 13 V-J model.

This chain links TRBV7-8 with TRBJ2-2; 7 nucleotides line up with TRBD2. Sequencing input: blood. The sequence was collected from a woman between 35 and 50 years old with Graves' hyperthyroidism. Here the CDR3 reads CASIPSGNEAGELFF. Here the CDR3 DNA reads TGTGCCAGCATCCCCAGCGGGAATGAGGCCGGGGAGCTGTTTTTT.